This T cell receptor (beta chain) was recovered during a study of cytomegalovirus exposure and HLA in healthy donors. Study-level findings and limits: Later on, an analysis showed TCR association rates differing by HLA locus, with DRB1 the most and HLA-C the fewest. Analysis performed later showed TCR beta chains linked to HLA being more clonally expanded than equally common others. Later on, analysis showed that most CMV-associated TCR beta chains appeared to be HLA-restricted.

Primers: 60 Vbeta forward and 13 Jbeta reverse. The protocol was immunoSEQ multiplex PCR, while the TCRdb copy is restricted to in-frame clones and leaves out a portion. The table shows 150,000 to 200,000 clones, with 78% occurring only once. As regards this clone: What it recognizes is unknown.

The sample comprised PBMCs. This TCR was sampled from a woman under 40 in good health and CMV-seropositive.

The CDR3 nucleotides read TGTGCCAGCAGCTCGACCGGGACTAGCCCCACAGATACGCAGTATTTT. It is translated as CASSSTGTSPTDTQYF. V gene TRBV5-6 combines with J gene TRBJ2-3; 9 bases are shared with TRBD2. The V and J ends lost 3 bases and 2 bases, in that order; junction bases with no gene match: 7. Germline CDR1 and CDR2: SGHDT and YYEEEE. The CDR3 runs 16 residues.